These T cell receptor beta chains were read from a single sample in a study of identical twins. TCRdb re-called the 5' RACE reads through MiXCR, storing one row per CDR3 protein. In the table there are about 530,000 distinct CDR3 sequences, about a fifth of which are singletons. The sample also formed part of further work on yellow fever vaccine responses in identical twins.

Sequenced material: CD4+ T cells sorted from blood. All receptors come from a woman under 30 in good health. The CDR3 runs from the conserved cysteine through the conserved F or W. D genes are given only for firm matches. The size entry is marked missing in some rows and otherwise reads once, few, many or a size class.

TRBJ2-6 | TRBV3-1 | TRBD1 | NA | CAICSGDSMTSGANVLTF | TGTGCCATCTGCTCCGGGGACAGCATGACCTCTGGGGCCAACGTCCTGACTTTC
TRBJ1-1 | TRBV7-8 | NA | NA | CASSLRGTMNTEAFF | TGTGCCAGCAGCTTAAGGGGGACTATGAACACTGAAGCTTTCTTT
TRBJ2-2 | TRBV2 | NA | NA | CASSKEMGELFF | TGTGCCAGCAGTAAAGAAATGGGGGAGCTGTTTTTT
TRBJ2-3 | TRBV11-2 | TRBD2 | NA | CASSLDGVAGVITDTQYF | TGTGCCAGCAGCTTAGATGGGGTAGCGGGGGTAATCACAGATACGCAGTATTTT
TRBJ2-5 | TRBV29-1 | TRBD2 | NA | CSVVRGEGETQYF | TGCAGCGTTGTTCGGGGGGAGGGGGAGACCCAGTACTTC
TRBJ1-6 | TRBV6-1 | TRBD1 | NA | CASRTGTGLSPLHF | TGTGCCAGCAGGACCGGGACAGGGCTTTCACCCCTCCACTTT
TRBJ2-5 | TRBV12-3/TRBV12-4 | NA | few | CASNSRGFETQYF | TGTGCCAGCAACTCAAGGGGCTTCGAGACCCAGTACTTC
TRBJ2-4 | TRBV4-1 | NA | many | CASSQESIAAKNIQYF | TGCGCCAGCAGCCAAGAGTCTATTGCAGCCAAAAACATTCAGTACTTC
TRBJ1-6 | TRBV6-5 | NA | few | CASSYLQKANSPLHF | TGTGCCAGCAGTTATCTCCAGAAAGCTAATTCACCCCTCCACTTT
TRBJ2-1 | TRBV20-1 | NA | NA | CSALTQGAYNEQFF | TGCAGTGCCCTCACCCAAGGGGCCTACAATGAGCAGTTCTTC
TRBJ1-4 | TRBV7-9 | NA | NA | CASSFPGTTNEKLFF | TGTGCCAGCAGCTTCCCAGGGACAACTAATGAAAAACTGTTTTTT